One and the same sample provided the 24 T cell receptor beta chains below, sequenced in a study of T cells after yellow fever vaccination. MiXCR, run by TCRdb on the 5' RACE reads, gives a single entry per CDR3 protein. The table records over 300,000 distinct CDR3 sequences, approximately 3.8% of them present only once. The material sequenced was PBMCs, taken on the day of the yellow fever booster vaccination. The receptor set was obtained from a man aged 18 to 29 who received the YFV17D yellow fever vaccine.

This clonotype was recorded at least ten times. The chain uses TRBV5-1 and TRBJ1-4; D is unclear. The V gene lost 3 bases and the J gene lost 7 bases, with 13 bases spanning the gap. The CDR3 is made up of 14 amino acids. Germline CDR1 reads SGHRS; CDR2 reads YFSETQ. Here the CDR3 DNA reads TGCGCCAGCAGCTACGACATAGGAGCTGAAAAACTGTTTTTT. It translates to CASSYDIGAEKLFF.

V usage is TRBV7-9 and J usage is TRBJ2-2; unclear D gene. Deletions cut 3 bases from V and 5 bases from J, with 10 bases between. Germline V gives CDR1 SEHNR, CDR2 FQNEAQ (reference sequence). The CDR3 is made up of 14 amino acids. CDR3 amino acids: CASSFTAGTGELFF. The CDR3 DNA sequence: TGTGCCAGCAGCTTCACAGCCGGGACCGGGGAGCTGTTTTTT.

Ten or more counts support this clonotype. The chain couples TRBV7-2 to TRBJ1-1, with a tentative D call TRBD1 (6 bases). The V end was cut by 8 bases, the J end by 5 bases, with 15 bases between. Germline CDR1 reads SGHTA; CDR2 reads FQGNSA. The CDR3 runs 13 residues. In DNA form, the CDR3 reads TGTGCCAGCCGACAGGCCTCGGGTACTGAAGCTTTCTTT. Translating gives CASRQASGTEAFF.

In its sample, this clonotype was seen a few times. V gene TRBV10-3 combines with J gene TRBJ2-1; 7 bases are shared with TRBD1. Germline V gene lookup returns CDR1 ENHRY and CDR2 SYGVKD. With V trimmed by 9 bases and J by 0 bases, 5 bases remained unmatched. The CDR3 runs to 14 residues. The CDR3 protein is CAIRDSFSYNEQFF. Here the CDR3 DNA reads TGTGCCATACGGGACAGTTTCTCCTACAATGAGCAGTTCTTC.

This chain uses TRBV20-1 with TRBJ1-4; D is unresolved. The CDR3 is made up of 15 amino acids. Germline loops: CDR1 DFQATT, CDR2 SNEGSKA (reference sequence). The ends were cut back, 0 bases at V and 5 bases at J, with 13 bases in the middle. CDR3 bases: TGCAGTGCTAGAGATGTTTTGGGCTACAATGAAAAACTGTTTTTT. Its translation is CSARDVLGYNEKLFF.

This clonotype was seen repeatedly, ten times or more. The chain carries TRBV29-1 and TRBJ2-3; a possible D gene is TRBD2 (7 bases). Germline V gives CDR1 SQVTM, CDR2 ANQGSEA. CDR3 length: 14 residues. Trimming took 8 bases from V and 3 from J, leaving 18 bases between them. CDR3 DNA sequence: TGCAGCACCGGGTGGGGGGGCGAGACAGATACGCAGTATTTT. Protein: CSTGWGGETDTQYF.

This clonotype occurred many times. The V gene is TRBV6-2 or TRBV6-3, the J gene TRBJ1-5, with D hard to call. Germline V lookup: CDR1 MNHEY, CDR2 SVGEGT. This CDR3 contains 11 residues. V lost 6 bases, J lost 3 bases, and 3 bases lay in between. CDR3 in DNA: TGTGCCAGCAGCCCCAATCAGCCCCAGCATTTT. It codes for CASSPNQPQHF.

This clonotype was picked up many times. This chain joins TRBV10-3 and TRBJ2-7, with 9 bases aligning to TRBD2. CDR1 is ENHRY, CDR2 SYGVKD, per germline. V was pared by 6 bases and J by 5 bases, with 8 bases of the junction left unmatched. This CDR3 spans 14 amino acids. This CDR3 is CAIRTGTSRNEQYF. The CDR3, as DNA: TGTGCCATCAGGACCGGGACTAGCCGTAACGAGCAGTACTTC.

This clonotype was counted only a few times. J is TRBJ1-5 and V is TRBV18; 9 nucleotides agree with TRBD1. V gave up 3 bases and J gave up 5 bases; unmatched junction bases: 5. Looked up from germline, CDR1 is KGHSH and CDR2 is LQKENI. CDR3 length equals 15 residues. CDR3 bases: TGTGCCAGCTCACCCGACAGGGGGGGGTATCAGCCCCAGCATTTT. It specifies CASSPDRGGYQPQHF.

The chain links TRBV7-6 to TRBJ2-7; tentatively, D is TRBD1 or TRBD2 (5 bases each). V was pared by 5 bases and J by 2 bases, with 13 bases between. CDR3 size: 14 residues. Germline V CDR1 and CDR2: SGHVS, FNYEAQ. DNA for the CDR3: TGTGCCAGCAGCAACCGGGACGGAGCCTACGAGCAGTACTTC. It encodes CASSNRDGAYEQYF.

Many counts were recorded for this clonotype. The V gene is TRBV7-9, the J gene TRBJ2-1, with 7 bases lining up with TRBD1. In germline, CDR1 is SEHNR, CDR2 FQNEAQ (reference sequence). V lost 2 bases, J lost 0 bases, and 4 bases stayed unmatched. CDR3 length: 16 residues. The CDR3 sequence: CASSLIRQGSYNEQFF. The DNA of the CDR3 is TGTGCCAGCAGCTTAATCCGACAGGGCTCCTACAATGAGCAGTTCTTC.

The rearrangement uses TRBV5-1 and TRBJ1-2, with 7 bases fitting TRBD1. The CDR3 runs 14 residues. Germline CDR1 SGHRS, CDR2 YFSETQ. Germline trimming cut 4 bases from V and 1 base from J; bases unmatched to any gene: 4. CDR3 protein: CASSQGQINYGYTF. DNA for the CDR3: TGCGCCAGCAGCCAGGGACAGATTAACTATGGCTACACCTTC. The full variable domain, rest sourced from reference TRBV5-1 and TRBJ1-2, is KAGVTQTPRYLIKTRGQQVTLSCSPISGHRSVSWYQQTPGQGLQFLFEYFSETQRNKGNFPGRFSGRQFSNSRSEMNVSTLELGDSALYLCASSQGQINYGYTFGSGTRLTVV.

The chain recombines TRBV7-2 with TRBJ2-7, with D unclear. The CDR3 is 14 amino acids. With 0 bases removed from V and 4 bases from J, the gap between germline ends came to 10 bases. CDR1 is SGHTA and CDR2 is FQGNSA in the germline V gene. CDR3 sequence: CASSLAPRNYEQYF. The CDR3 DNA reads as TGTGCCAGCAGCTTAGCCCCCAGGAATTACGAGCAGTACTTC.

The chain combines TRBV5-1 with TRBJ2-7, with 9 bases that match TRBD1. Unmatched junction bases numbered 5, after V lost 1 base and J lost 6 bases. The CDR3 contains 14 residues. CDR1 SGHRS and CDR2 YFSETQ come from the germline V gene. This CDR3 reads CASSLTTGGSEQYF. CDR3 coding DNA: TGCGCCAGCAGCTTGACTACAGGGGGCAGCGAGCAGTACTTC. Full variable domain (missing parts from reference TRBV5-1 and TRBJ2-7): KAGVTQTPRYLIKTRGQQVTLSCSPISGHRSVSWYQQTPGQGLQFLFEYFSETQRNKGNFPGRFSGRQFSNSRSEMNVSTLELGDSALYLCASSLTTGGSEQYFGPGTRLTVT.

This chain connects TRBV7-2 to TRBJ1-3; the D is unclear. Between the trimmed V and J ends, which lost 1 base and 4 bases, there was a span of 14 bases. The germline V gene encodes CDR1 SGHTA and CDR2 FQGNSA. The length of the CDR3 is 16 residues. Here the CDR3 DNA reads TGTGCCAGCAGCTTAGAGCCGGGCGCCCAGGGAAACACCATATATTTT. Protein sequence: CASSLEPGAQGNTIYF.

This clonotype was found many times. The rearrangement links TRBV20-1 to TRBJ2-3; D ambiguous. There are 16 residues in the CDR3. The germline CDR1 and CDR2 sequences are DFQATT and SNEGSKA (reference sequence). V dropped 0 bases and J dropped 6 bases, with 19 bases sitting between them. The CDR3 sequence: CSAREASGPPRDTQYF. CDR3 bases: TGCAGTGCTAGAGAAGCGTCGGGTCCCCCCCGGGATACGCAGTATTTT.

This clonotype was seen a few times. The chain is built from TRBV11-2 and TRBJ2-1; TRBD1 is a possible D gene (6 bases). The ends were cut back, 4 bases at V and 8 bases at J, with 18 bases in the middle. Per germline, CDR1 SGHAT and CDR2 FQNNGV. CDR3 size: 15 residues. The CDR3 sequence: CASSSSRGRNHEQFF. CDR3 bases: TGTGCCAGCAGCTCCTCCAGGGGCCGAAACCATGAGCAGTTCTTC.

This chain uses TRBV29-1 with TRBJ2-1; D is undetermined. The CDR3 is 13 residues long. Germline lookup yields CDR1 SQVTM and CDR2 ANQGSEA. Trimming took 4 bases from V and 4 from J, leaving 11 bases between them. This CDR3 reads CSVVFRRYNEQFF. DNA for the CDR3: TGCAGCGTTGTGTTTAGGCGATACAATGAGCAGTTCTTC.

This clonotype came up many times. The chain is built from TRBV20-1 and TRBJ2-3; 8 bases agree with TRBD2. The CDR3 is made up of 13 amino acids. The V gene end was trimmed by 1 base and the J gene end by 6 bases; junction bases not matched to a gene: 3. Germline V gene lookup returns CDR1 DFQATT and CDR2 SNEGSKA (reference sequence). The CDR3 reads CSARGGGQDTQYF. The CDR3 bases are TGCAGTGCTAGAGGCGGGGGGCAGGATACGCAGTATTTT.

In its sample, this clonotype was seen a few times. The chain employs TRBV5-8 and TRBJ1-1, with no clear D. CDR3 length: 16 amino acids. Germline V lookup: CDR1 SGHTS, CDR2 YDEGEE. Trimming shortened V by 0 bases and J by 5 bases, and 17 bases separated the two germline ends. CDR3 bases: TGTGCCAGCAGCTTGGGGGCCGCGGAGGGAGGTACTGAAGCTTTCTTT. As protein: CASSLGAAEGGTEAFF.

This clonotype was observed a few times. V gene TRBV30 combines with J gene TRBJ1-6; D gene uncertain. This CDR3 has 11 amino acids. With 5 bases removed from V and 9 bases from J, the gap between germline ends came to 8 bases. Germline V gene data show CDR1 as GTSNPN and CDR2 as SVGIG (reference sequence). The CDR3 nucleotides read TGTGCCTGGGAGACCGGTTCACCCCTCCACTTT. Protein product: CAWETGSPLHF. Drawing the rest from reference TRBV30 and TRBJ1-6, the complete variable domain is SQTIHQWPATLVQPVGSPLSLECTVEGTSNPNLYWYRQAAGRGLQLLFYSVGIGQISSEVPQNLSASRPQDRQFILSSKKLLLSDSGFYLCAWETGSPLHFGNGTRLTVT.

This clonotype was counted many times. The rearrangement uses TRBV20-1 and TRBJ2-1; D remains ambiguous. Germline V gives CDR1 DFQATT, CDR2 SNEGSKA (reference sequence). The V gene lost 2 bases and the J gene lost 8 bases, with 13 bases spanning the gap. This CDR3 contains 13 residues. The CDR3 DNA is TGCAGTGCTAGACCCGCCCAGGTCCATGAGCAGTTCTTC. Its protein is CSARPAQVHEQFF.

This clonotype was detected a few times. The rearrangement joins TRBV29-1 to TRBJ2-1; TRBD2 might be the D (5 bases). The CDR3 length is 16 residues. V dropped 2 bases and J dropped 0 bases, with 14 bases sitting between them. The V gene's germline CDR1 is SQVTM and CDR2 ANQGSEA. CDR3 loop: CSVEPDSPSSYNEQFF. The CDR3 bases are TGCAGCGTTGAACCGGACTCCCCGAGCTCCTACAATGAGCAGTTCTTC.

Many counts were recorded for this clonotype. This rearrangement joins TRBV7-2 to TRBJ2-3, with no clear D. Germline assignment: CDR1 SGHTA and CDR2 FQGNSA. Trimming left V 5 bases short and J 1 base short, with 16 bases between. The CDR3 contains 16 residues. The CDR3 DNA is TGTGCCAGCAGCCCTGGGCATACCTCTGGCACAGATACGCAGTATTTT. It codes for CASSPGHTSGTDTQYF.